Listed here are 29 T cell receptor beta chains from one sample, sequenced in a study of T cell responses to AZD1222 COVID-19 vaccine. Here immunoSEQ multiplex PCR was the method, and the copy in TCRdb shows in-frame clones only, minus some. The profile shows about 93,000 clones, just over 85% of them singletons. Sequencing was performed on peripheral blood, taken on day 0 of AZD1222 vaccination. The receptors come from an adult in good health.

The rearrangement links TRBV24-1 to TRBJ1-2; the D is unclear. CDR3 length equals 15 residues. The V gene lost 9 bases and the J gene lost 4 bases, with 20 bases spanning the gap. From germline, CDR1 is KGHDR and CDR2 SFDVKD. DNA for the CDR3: TGTGCCACCTCAAGTTCGGGTCTTCGGGGCTATGGCTACACCTTC. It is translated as CATSSSGLRGYGYTF.

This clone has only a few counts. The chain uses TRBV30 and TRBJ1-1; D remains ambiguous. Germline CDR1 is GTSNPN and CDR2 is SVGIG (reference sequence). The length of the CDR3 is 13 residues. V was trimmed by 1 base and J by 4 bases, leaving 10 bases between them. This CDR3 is CAWSAYVGTEAFF. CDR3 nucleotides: TGTGCCTGGAGTGCATACGTGGGCACTGAAGCTTTCTTT.

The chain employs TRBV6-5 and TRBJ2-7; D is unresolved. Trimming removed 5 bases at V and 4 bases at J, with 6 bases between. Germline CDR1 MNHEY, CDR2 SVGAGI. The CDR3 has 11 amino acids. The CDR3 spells CASSTEYEQYF. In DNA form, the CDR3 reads TGTGCCAGCAGTACAGAATACGAGCAGTACTTC.

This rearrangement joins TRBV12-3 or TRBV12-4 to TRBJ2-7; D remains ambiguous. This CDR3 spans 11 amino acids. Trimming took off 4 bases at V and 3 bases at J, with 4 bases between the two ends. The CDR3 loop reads CASSSHYEQYF. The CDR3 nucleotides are TGTGCCAGCAGTTCCCACTACGAGCAGTACTTC.

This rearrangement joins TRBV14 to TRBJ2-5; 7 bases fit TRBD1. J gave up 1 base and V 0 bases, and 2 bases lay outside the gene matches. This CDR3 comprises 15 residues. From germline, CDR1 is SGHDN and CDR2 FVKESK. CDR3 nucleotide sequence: TGTGCCAGCAGCCAAGAGGGGGACAGCCAAGAGACCCAGTACTTC. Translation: CASSQEGDSQETQYF.

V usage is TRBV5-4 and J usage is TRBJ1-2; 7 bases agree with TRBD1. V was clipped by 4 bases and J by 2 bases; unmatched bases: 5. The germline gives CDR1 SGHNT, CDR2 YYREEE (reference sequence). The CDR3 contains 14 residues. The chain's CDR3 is CASSPGTVNYGYTF. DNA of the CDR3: TGTGCCAGCAGCCCCGGGACAGTCAACTATGGCTACACCTTC.

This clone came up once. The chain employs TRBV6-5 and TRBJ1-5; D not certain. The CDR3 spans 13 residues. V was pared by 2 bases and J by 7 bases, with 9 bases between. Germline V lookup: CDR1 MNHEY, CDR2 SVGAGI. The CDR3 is CASSYGQLQPQHF. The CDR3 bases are TGTGCCAGCAGTTACGGCCAATTGCAGCCCCAGCATTTT.

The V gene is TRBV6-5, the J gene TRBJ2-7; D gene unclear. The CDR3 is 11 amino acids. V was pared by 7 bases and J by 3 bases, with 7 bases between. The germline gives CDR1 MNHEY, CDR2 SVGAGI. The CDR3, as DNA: TGTGCCAGCAACCTCGACTACGAGCAGTACTTC. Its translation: CASNLDYEQYF.

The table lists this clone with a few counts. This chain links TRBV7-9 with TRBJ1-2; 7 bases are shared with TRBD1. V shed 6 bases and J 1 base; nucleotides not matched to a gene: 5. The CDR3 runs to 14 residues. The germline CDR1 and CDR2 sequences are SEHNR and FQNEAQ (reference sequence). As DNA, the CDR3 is TGTGCCAGCAGTCAACAGGGGATTAACTATGGCTACACCTTC. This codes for CASSQQGINYGYTF.

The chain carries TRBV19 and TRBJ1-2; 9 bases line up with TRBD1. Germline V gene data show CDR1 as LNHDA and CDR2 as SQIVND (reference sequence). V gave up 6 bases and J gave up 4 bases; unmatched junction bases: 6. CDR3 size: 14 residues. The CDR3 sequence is CASSTGQGGYGYTF. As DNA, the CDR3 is TGTGCCAGTAGCACGGGACAGGGCGGCTATGGCTACACCTTC.

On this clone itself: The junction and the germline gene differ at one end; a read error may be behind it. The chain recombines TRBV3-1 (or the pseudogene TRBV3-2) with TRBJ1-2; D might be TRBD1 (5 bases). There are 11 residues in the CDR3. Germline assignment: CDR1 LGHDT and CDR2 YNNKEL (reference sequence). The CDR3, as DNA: TGTGCCAGCAGCCAAGAGGGGCAGGTTACTTTC. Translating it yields CASSQEGQVTF.

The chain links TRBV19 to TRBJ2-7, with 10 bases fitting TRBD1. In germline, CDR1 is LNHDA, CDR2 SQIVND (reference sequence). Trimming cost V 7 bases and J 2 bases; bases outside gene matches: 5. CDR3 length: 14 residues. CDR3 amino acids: CASTPTGGAYEQYF. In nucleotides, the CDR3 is TGTGCCAGTACCCCGACAGGGGGCGCCTACGAGCAGTACTTC.

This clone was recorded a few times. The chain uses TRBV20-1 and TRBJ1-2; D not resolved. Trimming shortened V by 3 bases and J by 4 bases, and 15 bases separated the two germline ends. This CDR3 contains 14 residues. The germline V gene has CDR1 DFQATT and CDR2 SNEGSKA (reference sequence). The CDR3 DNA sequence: TGCAGTGCTAGTGGGCAGGACTTCCCCTATGGCTACACCTTC. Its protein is CSASGQDFPYGYTF.

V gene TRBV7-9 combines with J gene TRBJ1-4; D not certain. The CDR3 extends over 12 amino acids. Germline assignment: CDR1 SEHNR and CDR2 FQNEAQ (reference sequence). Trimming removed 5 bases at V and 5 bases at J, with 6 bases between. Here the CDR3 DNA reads TGTGCCAGCAGCATGGGGAATGAAAAACTGTTTTTT. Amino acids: CASSMGNEKLFF.

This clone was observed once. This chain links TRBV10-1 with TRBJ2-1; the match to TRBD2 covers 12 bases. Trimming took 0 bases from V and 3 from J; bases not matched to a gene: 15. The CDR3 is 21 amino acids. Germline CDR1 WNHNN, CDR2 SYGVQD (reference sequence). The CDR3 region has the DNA TGCGCCAGCAGTGAGTCGAGGCTAGCGGGAGGGCTTGTGTACTTCTACAATGAGCAGTTCTTC. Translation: CASSESRLAGGLVYFYNEQFF.

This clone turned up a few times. DNA of the CDR3: TGTGCCAGCAGCGCTGGACCGATTGGGGGGCGACGATTAGCCAACGTCCTGACTTTC. Translated, it gives CASSAGPIGGRRLANVLTF. The V gene is TRBV7-9, the J gene TRBJ2-6; D might be TRBD1 or TRBD2, each matching 6 bases. V was cut by 5 bases and J by 7 bases, with 27 bases left in between. The CDR3 is made up of 19 amino acids. Germline CDR1 SEHNR, CDR2 FQNEAQ (reference sequence). Full variable domain (rest looked up from reference TRBV7-9 and TRBJ2-6): DTGVSQNPRHKITKRGQNVTFRCDPISEHNRLYWYRQTLGQGPEFLTYFQNEAQLEKSRLLSDRFSAERPKGSFSTLEIQRTEQGDSAMYLCASSAGPIGGRRLANVLTFGAGSRLTVL.

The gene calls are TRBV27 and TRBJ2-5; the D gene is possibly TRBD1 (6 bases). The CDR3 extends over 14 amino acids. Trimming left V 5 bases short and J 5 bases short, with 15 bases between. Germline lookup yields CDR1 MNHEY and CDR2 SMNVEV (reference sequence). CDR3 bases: TGTGCCAGCAGTATGAACAGGGTTCGGGAGACCCAGTACTTC. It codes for CASSMNRVRETQYF.

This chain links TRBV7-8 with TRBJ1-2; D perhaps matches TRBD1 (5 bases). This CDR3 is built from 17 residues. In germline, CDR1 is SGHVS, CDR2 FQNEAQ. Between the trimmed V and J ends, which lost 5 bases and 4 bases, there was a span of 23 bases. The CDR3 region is CASSVPDGAGLGYGYTF. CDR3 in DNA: TGTGCCAGCAGCGTACCGGACGGCGCAGGGCTCGGCTATGGCTACACCTTC.

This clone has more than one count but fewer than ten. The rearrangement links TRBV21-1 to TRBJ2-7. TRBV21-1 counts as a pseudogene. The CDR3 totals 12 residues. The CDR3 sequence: CASSKVGYEQYF. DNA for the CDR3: TGTGCCAGCAGCAAAGTTGGGTACGAGCAGTACTTC.

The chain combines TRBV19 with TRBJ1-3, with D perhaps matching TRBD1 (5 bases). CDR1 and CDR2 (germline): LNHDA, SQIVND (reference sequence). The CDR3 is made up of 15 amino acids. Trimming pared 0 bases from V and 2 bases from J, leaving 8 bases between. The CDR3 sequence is CASSIDQGAGNTIYF. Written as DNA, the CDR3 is TGTGCCAGTAGTATAGATCAGGGCGCTGGAAACACCATATATTTT.

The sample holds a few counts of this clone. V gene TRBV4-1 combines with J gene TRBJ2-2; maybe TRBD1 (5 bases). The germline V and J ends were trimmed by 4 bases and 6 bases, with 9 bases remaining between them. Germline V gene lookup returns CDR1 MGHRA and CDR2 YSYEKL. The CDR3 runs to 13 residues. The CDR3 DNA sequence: TGCGCCAGCAGCCCAGGGTTTCCCGGGGAGCTGTTTTTT. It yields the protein CASSPGFPGELFF.

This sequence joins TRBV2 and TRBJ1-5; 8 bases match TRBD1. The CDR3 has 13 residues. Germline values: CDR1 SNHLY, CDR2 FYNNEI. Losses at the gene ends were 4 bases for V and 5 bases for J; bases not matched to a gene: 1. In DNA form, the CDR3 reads TGTGCCAGCAGTGTGGACAGGGATCAGCCCCAGCATTTT. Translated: CASSVDRDQPQHF. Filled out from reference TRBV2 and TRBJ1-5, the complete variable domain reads EPEVTQTPSHQVTQMGQEVILRCVPISNHLYFYWYRQILGQKVEFLVSFYNNEISEKSEIFDDQFSVERPDGSNFTLKIRSTKLEDSAMYFCASSVDRDQPQHFGDGTRLSIL.

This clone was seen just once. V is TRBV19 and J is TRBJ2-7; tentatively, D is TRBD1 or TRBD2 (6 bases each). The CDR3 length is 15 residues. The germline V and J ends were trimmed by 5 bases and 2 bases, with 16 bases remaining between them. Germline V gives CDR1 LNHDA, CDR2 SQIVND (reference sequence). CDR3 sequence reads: CASSAGGTPTYEQYF. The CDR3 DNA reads TGTGCCAGTAGTGCCGGCGGGACACCCACCTACGAGCAGTACTTC.

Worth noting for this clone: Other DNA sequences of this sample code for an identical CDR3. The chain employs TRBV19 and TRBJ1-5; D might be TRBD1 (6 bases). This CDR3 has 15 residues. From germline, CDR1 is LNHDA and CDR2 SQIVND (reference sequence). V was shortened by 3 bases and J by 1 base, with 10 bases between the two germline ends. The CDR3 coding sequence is TGTGCCAGTAGTATTTCAGGGGCGAGCAATCAGCCCCAGCATTTT. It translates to CASSISGASNQPQHF. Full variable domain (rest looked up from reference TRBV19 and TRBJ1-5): DGGITQSPKYLFRKEGQNVTLSCEQNLNHDAMYWYRQDPGQGLRLIYYSQIVNDFQKGDIAEGYSVSREKKESFPLTVTSAQKNPTAFYLCASSISGASNQPQHFGDGTRLSIL.

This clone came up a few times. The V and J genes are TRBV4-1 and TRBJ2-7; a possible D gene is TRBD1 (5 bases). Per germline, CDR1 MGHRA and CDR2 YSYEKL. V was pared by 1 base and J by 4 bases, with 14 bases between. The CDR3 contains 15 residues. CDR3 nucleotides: TGCGCCAGCAGCCAAGCGGCAGGGCTGCTATACGAGCAGTACTTC. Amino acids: CASSQAAGLLYEQYF.

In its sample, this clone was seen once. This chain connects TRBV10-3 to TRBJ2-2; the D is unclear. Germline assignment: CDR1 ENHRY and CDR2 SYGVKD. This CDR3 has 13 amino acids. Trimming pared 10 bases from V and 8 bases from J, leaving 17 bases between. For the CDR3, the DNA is TGTGCCAACAAACAGTCCCCCCTAGGGGAGCTGTTTTTT. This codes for CANKQSPLGELFF.

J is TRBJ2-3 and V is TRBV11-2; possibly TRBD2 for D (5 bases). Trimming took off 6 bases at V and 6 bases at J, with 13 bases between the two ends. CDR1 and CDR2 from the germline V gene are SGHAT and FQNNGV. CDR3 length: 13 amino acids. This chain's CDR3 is CASREALSDTQYF. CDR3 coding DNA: TGTGCCAGCAGGGAGGCACTTTCGGATACGCAGTATTTT.

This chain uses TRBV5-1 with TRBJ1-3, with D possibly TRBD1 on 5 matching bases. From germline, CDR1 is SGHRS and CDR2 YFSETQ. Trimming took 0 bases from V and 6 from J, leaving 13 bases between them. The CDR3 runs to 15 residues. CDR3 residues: CASSLEGRSENTIYF. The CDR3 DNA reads TGCGCCAGCAGCTTGGAGGGGAGGAGTGAAAACACCATATATTTT.

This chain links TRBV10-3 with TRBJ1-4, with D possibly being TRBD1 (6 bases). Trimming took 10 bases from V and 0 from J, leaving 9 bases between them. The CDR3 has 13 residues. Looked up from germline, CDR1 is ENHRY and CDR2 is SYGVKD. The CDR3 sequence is CATGQPTNEKLFF. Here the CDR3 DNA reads TGTGCCACCGGACAGCCAACTAATGAAAAACTGTTTTTT.